This TCR beta chain was recovered during a study of shared clonotypes between healthy human individuals. About the study: A couple of female and a few male donors aged 18 to 49 were enrolled.

The CDR3 length is 13 residues. Germline V gene sequence: CDR1 MNHEY, CDR2 SMNVEV (reference sequence). V gave up 2 bases and J gave up 2 bases, with 6 bases separating them. As for this clone: In the same sample, other DNA sequences code for this CDR3.

Profiling relied on immunoSEQ multiplex PCR, and the TCRdb table lists in-frame clones only, not all of them. Of about 480,000 clones in the sample, approximately 79% were seen once. For genomic DNA, unsorted samples relied on approximately 81 million PBMCs. This sequence joins TRBV27 and TRBJ1-2, with TRBD1 as a possible D gene (5 bases). The TCR originated in a woman aged 40 to 49 in good health. Some clones in this sample may be carry-over from other donors' samples. Sequenced input: PBMCs. The CDR3 bases are TGTGCCAGCAGTTTACGGGGGAACTATGGCTACACCTTC. Translating it yields CASSLRGNYGYTF.